Below are 30 T cell receptor beta chains sequenced from a single sample in a study of shared clonotypes between healthy human individuals. Clones were sequenced by immunoSEQ multiplex PCR, and TCRdb holds only the in-frame ones, with some missing. The table shows some 480,000 clones, with roughly 85% occurring only once. Sequencing was done on a sample of PBMCs. Receptors were obtained from a woman in her thirties or forties in good health. Some clones in this sample may be carry-over from other donors' samples.

V and J are TRBV15 and TRBJ2-7, with 8 nucleotides matching TRBD2. Germline V gives CDR1 LNHNV, CDR2 YYDKDF (reference sequence). The CDR3 has 13 residues. J lost 5 bases, V lost 5 bases, and 5 bases had no gene match. The CDR3 here is CATSPGLADEQYF. The DNA of the CDR3 is TGTGCCACCAGCCCCGGACTAGCAGACGAGCAGTACTTC.

This chain joins TRBV11-2 and TRBJ2-1; 8 bases are a match to TRBD2. CDR1 is SGHAT and CDR2 is FQNNGV in the germline V gene. V was clipped by 2 bases and J by 2 bases; unmatched bases: 11. This CDR3 has 18 amino acids. The CDR3 region has the DNA TGTGCCAGCAGCTTAAACCCCGGGGCCGGGAGGGCCTACAATGAGCAGTTCTTC. This translates into CASSLNPGAGRAYNEQFF.

There are a few counts of this clone. The J gene is TRBJ2-2, the V gene TRBV7-9, with 10 bases identical to TRBD2. There are 15 residues in the CDR3. The trim removed 6 bases at V and 7 bases at J, leaving 8 bases unmatched. Looked up from germline, CDR1 is SEHNR and CDR2 is FQNEAQ (reference sequence). CDR3 bases: TGTGCCAGCAGTCGCGGGACTAGCGACGTCGGGGAGCTGTTTTTT. As protein: CASSRGTSDVGELFF.

The rearrangement links TRBV5-1 to TRBJ2-3, with 7 bases identical to TRBD2. Germline loops: CDR1 SGHRS, CDR2 YFSETQ. Trimming removed 4 bases from V and 4 bases from J; junction bases left unmatched: 9. This CDR3 has 15 amino acids. CDR3 in DNA: TGCGCCAGCAGCCCCGGACTAGTTGGCTCAGATACGCAGTATTTT. It is translated as CASSPGLVGSDTQYF.

The rearrangement joins TRBV30 to TRBJ2-3; 9 nucleotides match TRBD2. Germline V CDR1 and CDR2: GTSNPN, SVGIG (reference sequence). The CDR3 length is 14 residues. V lost 2 bases, J lost 4 bases, and 4 bases stayed unmatched. The CDR3 reads CAWSLAGFPDTQYF. The CDR3 DNA reads TGTGCCTGGAGTCTAGCGGGATTCCCAGATACGCAGTATTTT.

The V call is TRBV2, the J call TRBJ1-1; no definite D call. The V gene's germline CDR1 is SNHLY and CDR2 FYNNEI. Trimming stripped 5 bases from V and 0 bases from J, with 16 bases between. The CDR3 runs to 16 residues. Here the CDR3 DNA reads TGTGCCAGCAGTCTTTCATATGGGCGGCTGAACACTGAAGCTTTCTTT. Its protein product is CASSLSYGRLNTEAFF.

The chain combines TRBV4-1 with TRBJ1-2, with D unresolved. The CDR3 length is 14 residues. V was clipped by 1 base and J by 4 bases, with 10 bases between them. The germline gives CDR1 MGHRA, CDR2 YSYEKL. The CDR3 sequence is CASSQVGSSYGYTF. The CDR3 coding sequence is TGCGCCAGCAGCCAAGTAGGGTCCAGCTATGGCTACACCTTC.

V gene TRBV5-1 combines with J gene TRBJ2-3; D possibly corresponds to TRBD2 (6 bases). Germline CDR1 SGHRS, CDR2 YFSETQ. The CDR3 spans 14 residues. Trimming shortened V by 5 bases and J by 3 bases, and 13 bases separated the two germline ends. CDR3 sequence (DNA): TGCGCCAGCAGGGGCGGGGACGGGACAGATACGCAGTATTTT. Translated, it gives CASRGGDGTDTQYF.

The rearrangement joins TRBV28 to TRBJ2-3, with TRBD2 identical over 12 bases. Germline trimming cut 6 bases from V and 4 bases from J; bases unmatched to any gene: 11. CDR3 length: 17 amino acids. Germline V gene sequence: CDR1 MDHEN, CDR2 SYDVKM. The DNA of the CDR3 is TGTGCCAGCAGCCTAGGGCTAGCGGGAGGGGCTGCAGATACGCAGTATTTT. It is translated as CASSLGLAGGAADTQYF.

The rearrangement uses TRBV18 and TRBJ2-5; 7 bases are a match to TRBD2. The CDR3 length is 14 residues. The V segment lost 3 bases and the J segment 11 bases; nucleotides outside the gene matches: 12. From germline, CDR1 is KGHSH and CDR2 LQKENI. DNA of the CDR3: TGTGCCAGCTCACCTTCCCGGGACTCGCGGGAGCAGTACTTC. As protein: CASSPSRDSREQYF.

The J gene is TRBJ2-3, the V gene TRBV7-3; 12 nucleotides align to TRBD2. This CDR3 spans 16 amino acids. CDR1 is SGHTA, CDR2 FQGTGA, per germline. With 5 bases clipped from V and 10 bases from J, the junction kept 13 bases outside the gene matches. CDR3 sequence: CASSPGTSGFERAQYF. The DNA for the CDR3 is TGTGCCAGCAGCCCCGGGACTAGCGGGTTCGAAAGGGCGCAGTATTTT.

This clone has a handful of counts. The same CDR3 is also encoded by other DNA sequences in this sample. V and J are TRBV5-1 and TRBJ2-1; D perhaps matches TRBD1 (5 bases). V lost 0 bases and J lost 0, with 7 bases in between. Germline V gives CDR1 SGHRS, CDR2 YFSETQ. The CDR3 is 15 residues long. The CDR3 sequence is CASSLGQGSYNEQFF. CDR3 in DNA: TGCGCCAGCAGCTTGGGGCAGGGCTCCTACAATGAGCAGTTCTTC. The whole variable domain, filled in from reference TRBV5-1 and TRBJ2-1, reads KAGVTQTPRYLIKTRGQQVTLSCSPISGHRSVSWYQQTPGQGLQFLFEYFSETQRNKGNFPGRFSGRQFSNSRSEMNVSTLELGDSALYLCASSLGQGSYNEQFFGPGTRLTVL.

The chain employs TRBV9 and TRBJ1-2, with 11 positions matching TRBD1. The germline gives CDR1 SGDLS, CDR2 YYNGEE. The CDR3 is 17 residues long. V lost 3 bases and J lost 2; bases outside the gene matches: 9. DNA for the CDR3: TGTGCCAGCAGCGCCGGACAGGGGGCATGGGGCAACTATGGCTACACCTTC. This codes for CASSAGQGAWGNYGYTF.

This clone was counted a few times. The chain links TRBV18 to TRBJ1-1; 8 nucleotides line up with TRBD1. The junction had 5 bases not matched to a gene; V was cut back by 6 bases and J by 5 bases. Looked up from germline, CDR1 is KGHSH and CDR2 is LQKENI. The CDR3 loop spans 13 amino acids. The CDR3 spells CASSQGARTEAFF. DNA for the CDR3: TGTGCCAGCTCTCAGGGGGCGCGAACTGAAGCTTTCTTT. The full variable domain, completed using reference TRBV18 and TRBJ1-1, is NAGVMQNPRHLVRRRGQEARLRCSPMKGHSHVYWYRQLPEEGLKFMVYLQKENIIDESGMPKERFSAEFPKEGPSILRIQQVVRGDSAAYFCASSQGARTEAFFGQGTRLTVV.

This rearrangement joins TRBV9 to TRBJ2-3; the match to TRBD2 covers 7 bases. Germline lookup yields CDR1 SGDLS and CDR2 YYNGEE. The V and J ends lost 3 bases and 2 bases, in that order; junction bases with no gene match: 3. The CDR3 runs 14 residues. The CDR3 region is CASSELAYTDTQYF. In nucleotides, the CDR3 is TGTGCCAGCAGCGAACTAGCGTACACAGATACGCAGTATTTT.

CDR3 residues: CASSEATYGYTF. CDR3 DNA sequence: TGTGCCAGCAGTGAAGCCACATATGGCTACACCTTC. V is TRBV6-1 and J is TRBJ1-2, with D uncertain. Germline V gene sequence: CDR1 MNHNS, CDR2 SASEGT. The CDR3 has 12 residues. The ends were cut back, 0 bases at V and 5 bases at J, with 4 bases in the middle.

As to this clone: The sample has other DNA sequences that encode this CDR3 too. This chain links TRBV27 with TRBJ1-1, with unresolved D. This CDR3 comprises 13 residues. Per germline, CDR1 MNHEY and CDR2 SMNVEV (reference sequence). Trimming pared 2 bases from V and 1 base from J, leaving 5 bases between. The CDR3 sequence is CASSLRQNTEAFF. The CDR3 nucleotides read TGTGCCAGCAGTTTAAGACAGAACACTGAAGCTTTCTTT.

The rearrangement uses TRBV7-2 and TRBJ2-7; D remains ambiguous. Germline V CDR1 and CDR2: SGHTA, FQGNSA. The CDR3 covers 14 residues. Trimming left V 0 bases short and J 4 bases short, with 10 bases between. CDR3 DNA: TGTGCCAGCAGCTTAGCGCTTAGTTTTTACGAGCAGTACTTC. Protein product: CASSLALSFYEQYF.

V gene TRBV9 combines with J gene TRBJ1-5; 8 bases agree with TRBD1. CDR1 is SGDLS and CDR2 is YYNGEE in the germline V gene. There are 14 residues in the CDR3. Losses at the gene ends were 5 bases for V and 4 bases for J; bases not matched to a gene: 5. The DNA of the CDR3 is TGTGCCAGCAGTTCGGACAGGGAGAATCAGCCCCAGCATTTT. Translation: CASSSDRENQPQHF.

This clone showed up just a few times. This chain connects TRBV6-4 to TRBJ2-2; D ambiguous. CDR3 size: 14 residues. Germline-derived CDR1 and CDR2 are MRHNA and SNTAGT. V lost 5 bases and J lost 5, with 12 bases in between. The CDR3 protein is CASSRSPGTGELFF. For the CDR3, the DNA is TGTGCCAGCAGTCGGTCGCCGGGTACCGGGGAGCTGTTTTTT.

V and J are TRBV2 and TRBJ2-2; D perhaps matches TRBD2 (5 bases). Germline V CDR1 and CDR2: SNHLY, FYNNEI. This CDR3 spans 13 amino acids. Trimming removed 3 bases from V and 9 bases from J, with 11 bases in between. CDR3 bases: TGTGCCAGCAGTGATGGTAGCGTCTGGGAGCTGTTTTTT. Protein product: CASSDGSVWELFF. The full variable domain, with the rest looked up from reference TRBV2 and TRBJ2-2, is EPEVTQTPSHQVTQMGQEVILRCVPISNHLYFYWYRQILGQKVEFLVSFYNNEISEKSEIFDDQFSVERPDGSNFTLKIRSTKLEDSAMYFCASSDGSVWELFFGEGSRLTVL.

This clone was seen once. V gene TRBV30 combines with J gene TRBJ2-7; 7 nucleotides agree with TRBD1. V dropped 4 bases and J dropped 4; count of bases not matched to a gene: 4. Per germline, CDR1 GTSNPN and CDR2 SVGIG (reference sequence). The CDR3 is made up of 12 amino acids. In DNA form, the CDR3 reads TGTGCCTGGAACTCACAGGGGTACGAGCAGTACTTC. Protein: CAWNSQGYEQYF.

The V and J genes are TRBV6-1 and TRBJ2-7; the D gene is possibly TRBD2 (5 bases). There are 15 residues in the CDR3. Per germline, CDR1 MNHNS and CDR2 SASEGT. V lost 4 bases and J 0 bases, leaving 13 bases between the germline ends. The CDR3: CASSASASSSYEQYF. The CDR3 DNA follows: TGTGCCAGCAGTGCTTCGGCTAGCAGCTCCTACGAGCAGTACTTC.

This clone was detected only a few times. V is TRBV10-3 and J is TRBJ2-7; a weak D match, TRBD1 (5 bases). Germline V CDR1 and CDR2: ENHRY, SYGVKD. Trimming cost V 6 bases and J 4 bases, with 22 bases left between them. The CDR3 runs 16 residues. The CDR3 region is CAIRQTERGPEYEQYF. In DNA, the CDR3 is TGTGCCATCAGACAGACAGAGAGAGGCCCCGAATACGAGCAGTACTTC.

V and J are TRBV19 and TRBJ2-7; 10 nucleotides agree with TRBD2. The CDR3 extends over 15 amino acids. Germline V gives CDR1 LNHDA, CDR2 SQIVND (reference sequence). J was trimmed by 4 bases and V by 2 bases; bases with no gene match: 5. CDR3 sequence: CASSIPGLATYEQYF. CDR3 in DNA: TGTGCCAGTAGTATACCGGGACTAGCGACGTACGAGCAGTACTTC.

The chain combines TRBV7-8 with TRBJ2-7; D is perhaps TRBD2 (6 bases). Trimming took off 1 base at V and 3 bases at J, with 13 bases between the two ends. Germline CDR1 is SGHVS and CDR2 is FQNEAQ. The CDR3 is 15 amino acids. CDR3 region: CASSLEGGVYYEQYF. In DNA form, the CDR3 reads TGTGCCAGCAGCTTAGAAGGAGGGGTCTACTACGAGCAGTACTTC.

The gene calls are TRBV5-1 and TRBJ1-3; D perhaps matches TRBD1 (5 bases). V dropped 4 bases and J dropped 0 bases, with 11 bases sitting between them. CDR1 SGHRS and CDR2 YFSETQ come from the germline V gene. CDR3 length equals 15 residues. The CDR3 spells CASSPDTNSGNTIYF. The CDR3, as DNA: TGCGCCAGCAGCCCGGACACTAACTCTGGAAACACCATATATTTT.

V gene TRBV15 combines with J gene TRBJ1-5; 8 bases align to TRBD1. V lost 1 base, J lost 6 bases, and 5 bases stayed unmatched. This CDR3 contains 15 residues. Germline CDR1 LNHNV, CDR2 YYDKDF (reference sequence). The chain's CDR3 is CATSRGRGRIQPQHF. The CDR3 DNA reads as TGTGCCACCAGCAGAGGCAGGGGGCGGATTCAGCCCCAGCATTTT.

This clone has more than one count but fewer than ten. The chain couples TRBV9 to TRBJ1-1, with 11 bases lining up with TRBD1. Per germline, CDR1 SGDLS and CDR2 YYNGEE. V gave up 3 bases and J gave up 5 bases; unmatched junction bases: 3. The CDR3 contains 14 residues. DNA for the CDR3: TGTGCCAGCAGCGCGGGACAGGGGGAGACTGAAGCTTTCTTT. Translated, it gives CASSAGQGETEAFF.

The chain combines TRBV7-9 with TRBJ2-3, with D uncertain. Trimming removed 3 bases from V and 6 bases from J, with 10 bases in between. Germline V gene sequence: CDR1 SEHNR, CDR2 FQNEAQ (reference sequence). The CDR3 spans 13 residues. The CDR3 here is CASSFPIPDTQYF. As DNA, the CDR3 is TGTGCCAGCAGCTTTCCTATACCTGATACGCAGTATTTT.